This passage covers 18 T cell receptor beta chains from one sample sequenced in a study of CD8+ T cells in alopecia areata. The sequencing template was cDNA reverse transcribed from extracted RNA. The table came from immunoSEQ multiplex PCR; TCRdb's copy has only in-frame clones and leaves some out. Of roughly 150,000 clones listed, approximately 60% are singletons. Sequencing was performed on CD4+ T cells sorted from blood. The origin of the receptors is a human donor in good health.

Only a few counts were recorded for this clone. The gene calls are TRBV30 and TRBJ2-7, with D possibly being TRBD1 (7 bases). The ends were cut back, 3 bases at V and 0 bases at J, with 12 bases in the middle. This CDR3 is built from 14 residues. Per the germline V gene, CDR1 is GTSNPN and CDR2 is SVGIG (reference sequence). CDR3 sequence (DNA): TGTGCCTGGAGGGAGGGGGACAGCTCCTACGAGCAGTACTTC. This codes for CAWREGDSSYEQYF.

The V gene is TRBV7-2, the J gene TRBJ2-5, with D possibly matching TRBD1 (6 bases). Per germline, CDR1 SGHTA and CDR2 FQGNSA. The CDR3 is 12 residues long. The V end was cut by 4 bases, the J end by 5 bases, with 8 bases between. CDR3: CASSSQGETQYF. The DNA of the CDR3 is TGTGCCAGCAGCTCCCAGGGGGAGACCCAGTACTTC.

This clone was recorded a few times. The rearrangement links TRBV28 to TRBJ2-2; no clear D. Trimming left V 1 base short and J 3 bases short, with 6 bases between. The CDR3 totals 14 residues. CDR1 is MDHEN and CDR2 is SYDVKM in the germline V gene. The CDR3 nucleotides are TGTGCCAGCAGTTTATCCATTTACACCGGGGAGCTGTTTTTT. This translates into CASSLSIYTGELFF.

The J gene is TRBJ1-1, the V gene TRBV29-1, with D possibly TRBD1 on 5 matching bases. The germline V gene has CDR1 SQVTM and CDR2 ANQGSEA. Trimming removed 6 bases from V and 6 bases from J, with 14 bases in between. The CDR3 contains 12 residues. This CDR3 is CSVQGLASEAFF. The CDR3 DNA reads TGCAGCGTCCAGGGATTAGCGTCTGAAGCTTTCTTT.

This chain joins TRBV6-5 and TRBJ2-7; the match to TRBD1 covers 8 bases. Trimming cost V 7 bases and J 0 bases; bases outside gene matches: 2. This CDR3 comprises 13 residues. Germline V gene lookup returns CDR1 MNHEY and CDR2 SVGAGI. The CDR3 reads CASTTGGSYEQYF. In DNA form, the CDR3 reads TGTGCCAGCACTACAGGGGGCTCCTACGAGCAGTACTTC.

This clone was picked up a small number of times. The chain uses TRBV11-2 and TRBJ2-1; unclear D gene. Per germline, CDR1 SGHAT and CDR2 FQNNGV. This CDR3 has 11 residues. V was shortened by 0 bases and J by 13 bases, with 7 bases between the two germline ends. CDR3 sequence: CASSLDLFQFF. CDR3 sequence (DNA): TGTGCCAGCAGCTTAGATCTGTTTCAGTTCTTC.

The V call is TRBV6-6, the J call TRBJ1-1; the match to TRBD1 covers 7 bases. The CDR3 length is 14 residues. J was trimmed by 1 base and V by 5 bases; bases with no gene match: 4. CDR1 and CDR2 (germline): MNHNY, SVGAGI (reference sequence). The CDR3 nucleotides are TGTGCCAGCAGTAAGGCAGGGGGGAACACTGAAGCTTTCTTT. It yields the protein CASSKAGGNTEAFF.

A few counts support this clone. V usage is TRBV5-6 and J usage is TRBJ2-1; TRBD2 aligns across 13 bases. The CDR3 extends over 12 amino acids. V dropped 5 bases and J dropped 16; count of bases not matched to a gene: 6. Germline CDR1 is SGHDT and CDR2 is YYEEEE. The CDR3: CASRDTSGRAFF. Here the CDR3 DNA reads TGTGCCAGCAGAGACACTAGCGGGAGGGCATTCTTC.

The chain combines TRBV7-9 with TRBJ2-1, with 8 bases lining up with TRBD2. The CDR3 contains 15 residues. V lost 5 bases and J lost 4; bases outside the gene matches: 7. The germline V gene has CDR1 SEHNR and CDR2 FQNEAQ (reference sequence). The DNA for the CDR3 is TGTGCCAGCAGCCAGGGGACTAGATCTTACAATGAGCAGTTCTTC. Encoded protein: CASSQGTRSYNEQFF.

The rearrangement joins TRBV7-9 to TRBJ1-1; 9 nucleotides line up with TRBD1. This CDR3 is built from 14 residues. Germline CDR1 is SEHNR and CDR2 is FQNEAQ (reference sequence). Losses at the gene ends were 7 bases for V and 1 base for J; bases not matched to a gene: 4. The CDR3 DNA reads TGTGCCAGCACCGTGGGACAGGGGAACACTGAAGCTTTCTTT. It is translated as CASTVGQGNTEAFF. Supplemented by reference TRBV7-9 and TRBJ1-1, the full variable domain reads DTGVSQNPRHKITKRGQNVTFRCDPISEHNRLYWYRQTLGQGPEFLTYFQNEAQLEKSRLLSDRFSAERPKGSFSTLEIQRTEQGDSAMYLCASTVGQGNTEAFFGQGTRLTVV.

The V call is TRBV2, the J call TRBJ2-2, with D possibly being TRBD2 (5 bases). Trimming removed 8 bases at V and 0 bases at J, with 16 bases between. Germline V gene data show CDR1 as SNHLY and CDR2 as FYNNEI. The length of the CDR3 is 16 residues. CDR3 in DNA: TGTGCCAGCGGGGATAGACGGAGGTCGAACACCGGGGAGCTGTTTTTT. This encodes CASGDRRRSNTGELFF.

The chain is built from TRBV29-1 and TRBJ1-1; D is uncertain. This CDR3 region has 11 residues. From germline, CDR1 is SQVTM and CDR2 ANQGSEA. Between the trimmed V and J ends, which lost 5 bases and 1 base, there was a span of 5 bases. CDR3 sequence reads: CSVRENTEAFF. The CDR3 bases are TGCAGCGTTCGCGAGAACACTGAAGCTTTCTTT.

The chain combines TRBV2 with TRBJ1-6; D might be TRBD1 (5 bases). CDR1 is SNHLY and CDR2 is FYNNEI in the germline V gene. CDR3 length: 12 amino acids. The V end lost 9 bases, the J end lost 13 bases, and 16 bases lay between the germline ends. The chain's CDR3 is CASGTSLAPLHF. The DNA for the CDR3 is TGTGCCAGTGGGACCTCCCTCGCCCCCCTCCACTTT.

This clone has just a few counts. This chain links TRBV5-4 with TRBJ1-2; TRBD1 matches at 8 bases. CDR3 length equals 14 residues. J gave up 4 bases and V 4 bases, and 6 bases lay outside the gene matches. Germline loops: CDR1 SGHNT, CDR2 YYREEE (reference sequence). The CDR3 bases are TGTGCCAGCAGCCTGGGACAGGAGGTCTATGGCTACACCTTC. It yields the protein CASSLGQEVYGYTF.

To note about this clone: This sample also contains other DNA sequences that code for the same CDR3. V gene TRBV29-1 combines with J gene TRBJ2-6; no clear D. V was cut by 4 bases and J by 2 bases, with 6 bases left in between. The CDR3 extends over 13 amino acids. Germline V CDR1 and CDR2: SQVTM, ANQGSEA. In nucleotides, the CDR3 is TGCAGCGTTGTTTCGCCTGGGGCCAACGTCCTGACTTTC. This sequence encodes CSVVSPGANVLTF.

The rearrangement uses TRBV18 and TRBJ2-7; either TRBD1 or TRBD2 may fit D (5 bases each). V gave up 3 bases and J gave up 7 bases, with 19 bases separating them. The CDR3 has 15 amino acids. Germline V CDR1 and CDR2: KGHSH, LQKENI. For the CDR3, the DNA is TGTGCCAGCTCACCTTTGGGACCCCCGGACCCGGAGCAGTACTTC. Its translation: CASSPLGPPDPEQYF.

In DNA, the CDR3 is TGCAGCGCCTACGGGGAGCCGGAGGGAGCTTTCTTT. This gives the protein CSAYGEPEGAFF. The rearrangement links TRBV29-1 to TRBJ1-1, with D hard to call. CDR1 is SQVTM and CDR2 is ANQGSEA in the germline V gene. This CDR3 comprises 12 residues. V was trimmed by 7 bases and J by 10 bases, leaving 19 bases between them.

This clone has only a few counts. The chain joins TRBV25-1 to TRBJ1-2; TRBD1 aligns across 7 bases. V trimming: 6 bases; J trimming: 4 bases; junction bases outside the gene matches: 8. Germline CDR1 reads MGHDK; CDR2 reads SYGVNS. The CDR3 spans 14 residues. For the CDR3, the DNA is TGTGCCAGCAGCGCCGGGCAGGGGGGCTATGGCTACACCTTC. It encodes CASSAGQGGYGYTF.